Detailed here is one T cell receptor beta chain. The sample is drawn from a study of blood T cell repertoires in COVID-19. The overall study: COVID-19 samples from acute and convalescent phases originated in the United States, Italy and Spain. PBMCs, B-cell-depleted T cells, or T cells provided the cDNA or gDNA that made up the material.

V was clipped by 6 bases and J by 4 bases, with 19 bases between them. This CDR3 has 15 residues. Per germline, CDR1 MNHEY and CDR2 SVGAGI. Original processing methods: Researchers report that nucleated cell counts were estimated from reference gene primer amplification. Sequencing used immunoSEQ multiplex PCR; TCRdb keeps in-frame clones, though not all of them. V and J calls plus clone size are reproduced from that table; the DNA served to infer D and trimming. This sample carries roughly 200,000 clones, more than 80% of them seen once, and the ten largest clones take about 9%. Which cohort a participant joined came from the clinical history participants gave.

This sequence originates from a man aged 35 to 55 who had recovered from COVID-19. The sample was PBMCs or T cells enriched from blood (not recorded which). The chain joins TRBV6-5 to TRBJ2-7; no reliable D call. CDR3 DNA sequence: TGTGCCAGCAGCCGCGAACAGTCGCGAACGTACGAGCAGTACTTC. Translating gives CASSREQSRTYEQYF.